This record concerns one T cell receptor beta chain sequence. The data stem from a study of blood T cell repertoires in COVID-19. As for the study in general: Some COVID-19 samples were acute and others convalescent; all came from the United States, Italy and Spain.

Participants, about 18 to 90 years old, spanned about two dozen US areas. Recovery meant two consecutive negative NP/OP PCR tests, professional clearance, or resolved symptoms. Germline V CDR1 and CDR2: LNHDA, SQIVND (reference sequence). CDR3 length equals 13 residues. V was cut by 6 bases and J by 6 bases, with 14 bases left in between. Source study methods: Quantification of nucleated cells was approximated via reference gene primer amplification. The repertoire was sequenced with immunoSEQ multiplex PCR; TCRdb's copy has only in-frame clones and lacks some. That table supplies the V and J calls and clone size; D and trimming were determined from the DNA. Altogether 350,000 to 400,000 clones are present, roughly 91% being singletons, with the ten largest covering 1.2%.

This TCR was sampled from a woman aged 18-29 years who had recovered from COVID-19. The gene calls are TRBV19 and TRBJ1-2; D remains unclear. Specimen: PBMCs or T cells enriched from blood (not recorded which). The chain's CDR3 is CASSASRRDGYTF. CDR3 DNA: TGTGCCAGTAGCGCCAGCCGGCGGGATGGCTACACCTTC.